This T cell receptor beta chain was found in a study of tumor-infiltrating lymphocytes in glioblastoma multiforme. Three nested ARM-PCR rounds with V-beta and C-beta primers built TCRB libraries. These TCRB libraries lack any described unique molecular identifiers. TCRdb ran MiXCR on the multiplex PCR reads and lists one entry per CDR3 protein. The top ten hold under 40% of the sample, which has roughly 13,000 distinct CDR3 sequences, 64% seen once. Trimming removed 8 bases from V and 0 bases from J; junction bases left unmatched: 4. CDR1 and CDR2 from the germline V gene are SGHAT and FQNNGV. The CDR3 spans 14 residues.

Material: brain tumor tissue. The receptor comes from a male donor with glioblastoma. The genes are TRBV11-2 and TRBJ2-1; 7 bases line up with TRBD2. The CDR3 region has the DNA TGTGCCAGCTTAGCGGGTAGCTCCTACAATGAGCAGTTCTTC. Translated, it gives CASLAGSSYNEQFF.